The rows below give T cell receptor beta chains drawn from one sample of a study of Ad26.COV2.S vaccination and SARS-CoV-2 variants. Measured with immunoSEQ multiplex PCR; TCRdb has only the in-frame clones, and not every one. The sample carries approximately 460,000 clones, around 89% recorded once. Sequencing was performed on peripheral blood, taken in a trial of Ad26.COV2.S vaccine versus placebo. The receptor set was obtained from a person aged 18-65 years who received the Ad26.COV2.S COVID-19 vaccine or a placebo. The CDR3 runs from the conserved cysteine through the conserved F or W. The order of the fields is V gene, J gene, clone size, D gene, CDR3 protein, CDR3 DNA. The D gene is left open where the match is weak. Clone size, where shown, is once, few, many, or a class for clones that have expanded.

v_call: TRBV5-1
j_call: TRBJ2-2
clone_size: NA
d_call: NA
cdr3_aa: CASSPLDGNTGELFF
cdr3_nt: TGCGCCAGCAGCCCATTGGACGGGAACACCGGGGAGCTGTTTTTT

v_call: TRBV15
j_call: TRBJ1-6
clone_size: NA
d_call: NA
cdr3_aa: CATSRGGLGLGNSPLHF
cdr3_nt: TGTGCCACCAGCCGTGGAGGGCTTGGGCTTGGCAATTCACCCCTCCACTTT

v_call: TRBV27
j_call: TRBJ2-7
clone_size: NA
d_call: TRBD1
cdr3_aa: CATGTATYEQYF
cdr3_nt: TGTGCCACCGGGACAGCCACCTACGAGCAGTACTTC

v_call: TRBV30
j_call: TRBJ1-2
clone_size: NA
d_call: NA
cdr3_aa: CAWSVGDGYTF
cdr3_nt: TGTGCCTGGAGTGTAGGTGACGGCTACACCTTC

v_call: TRBV5-5
j_call: TRBJ1-2
clone_size: NA
d_call: NA
cdr3_aa: CASSVPDPYGYTF
cdr3_nt: TGTGCCAGCAGCGTACCGGACCCCTATGGCTACACCTTC

v_call: TRBV6-5
j_call: TRBJ2-7
clone_size: once
d_call: TRBD2
cdr3_aa: CASVRFSGGSYEQYF
cdr3_nt: TGTGCCAGCGTTCGATTTTCGGGGGGCTCCTACGAGCAGTACTTC

v_call: TRBV18
j_call: TRBJ1-2
clone_size: once
d_call: NA
cdr3_aa: CASSQTGKDGYTF
cdr3_nt: TGTGCCAGCTCACAAACCGGAAAGGACGGCTACACCTTC

v_call: TRBV4-2
j_call: TRBJ2-2
clone_size: NA
d_call: TRBD1
cdr3_aa: CASSHGSRGRDTGELFF
cdr3_nt: TGTGCCAGCAGCCACGGTAGTAGGGGGCGCGACACCGGGGAGCTGTTTTTT

v_call: TRBV28
j_call: TRBJ1-6
clone_size: few
d_call: NA
cdr3_aa: CASSYLMHLHF
cdr3_nt: TGTGCCAGCAGCTACTTAATGCACCTCCACTTT

v_call: TRBV15
j_call: TRBJ1-3
clone_size: NA
d_call: TRBD1
cdr3_aa: CATSRGGQGYSGNTIYF
cdr3_nt: TGTGCCACCAGCAGAGGGGGACAGGGCTACTCTGGAAACACCATATATTTT

v_call: TRBV9
j_call: TRBJ2-7
clone_size: NA
d_call: TRBD1
cdr3_aa: CASSEGAAYEQYF
cdr3_nt: TGTGCCAGCAGCGAGGGGGCAGCCTACGAGCAGTACTTC

v_call: TRBV19
j_call: TRBJ1-2
clone_size: NA
d_call: TRBD1
cdr3_aa: CASSIRDSLPDGYTF
cdr3_nt: TGTGCCAGTAGTATTAGGGACAGCTTACCGGACGGCTACACCTTC